These 28 T cell receptor beta chains were sequenced from one sample in a study of siplizumab effects on memory and regulatory T cells. Assay: immunoSEQ multiplex PCR; the TCRdb copy retains only in-frame clones and omits some. Found here are roughly 100,000 clones, 92% of them singletons; the top ten hold 12%. Sample: non-Treg CD4+ T cells sorted from blood. The receptors were gathered from a human donor in good health.

The CDR3 region is CASSRGSSTGELFF. The CDR3 DNA reads as TGTGCCAGCAGCCGCGGGAGTTCCACCGGGGAGCTGTTTTTT. This chain links TRBV11-3 with TRBJ2-2; 7 nucleotides match TRBD2. The length of the CDR3 is 14 residues. The J segment lost 4 bases and the V segment lost 5 bases, leaving 4 bases of the junction unmatched. CDR1 SGHNT and CDR2 YENEEA come from the germline V gene.

The chain links TRBV5-8 to TRBJ2-7; tentatively, D is TRBD1 (5 bases). V lost 4 bases and J 4 bases, leaving 12 bases between the germline ends. From germline, CDR1 is SGHTS and CDR2 YDEGEE. CDR3 length: 13 amino acids. The CDR3 reads CASSPGPDYEQYF. The CDR3 region has the DNA TGTGCCAGCAGCCCAGGGCCCGATTACGAGCAGTACTTC.

Details on this clone: One junction end disagrees with the germline gene, perhaps due to a read error. The chain recombines TRBV10-2 with TRBJ2-3; 10 bases line up with TRBD2. Germline V CDR1 and CDR2: WSHSY, SAAADI. This CDR3 region has 14 residues. The DNA of the CDR3 is TGCGCCAGCAATGAGCGGGAGGGCTCTCATACGCAGTATTTT. Residues: CASNEREGSHTQYF.

V and J are TRBV19 and TRBJ1-5; no clear D. CDR3 length: 14 residues. CDR1 LNHDA and CDR2 SQIVND come from the germline V gene (reference sequence). Trimming took off 0 bases at V and 6 bases at J, with 9 bases between the two ends. The CDR3 DNA reads TGTGCCAGTAGTATAGATCTTAGGGCTCAGCCCCAGCATTTT. It is translated as CASSIDLRAQPQHF.

This clone was seen just once. J is TRBJ1-1 and V is TRBV11-2; no clear D. Looked up from germline, CDR1 is SGHAT and CDR2 is FQNNGV. The V end was cut by 5 bases, the J end by 9 bases, with 16 bases between. The CDR3 contains 13 residues. CDR3 loop: CASSPRAGSKAFF. In nucleotides, the CDR3 is TGTGCCAGCAGCCCCCGGGCGGGAAGTAAAGCTTTCTTT. Looking up the rest from reference TRBV11-2 and TRBJ1-1 gives the full variable domain: EAGVAQSPRYKIIEKRQSVAFWCNPISGHATLYWYQQILGQGPKLLIQFQNNGVVDDSQLPKDRFSAERLKGVDSTLKIQPAKLEDSAVYLCASSPRAGSKAFFGQGTRLTVV.

The rearrangement joins TRBV7-9 to TRBJ2-3; weak D call: TRBD2 (6 bases). CDR1 SEHNR and CDR2 FQNEAQ come from the germline V gene (reference sequence). The length of the CDR3 is 15 residues. The V end lost 7 bases, the J end lost 8 bases, and 22 bases lay between the germline ends. The CDR3 protein is CASTTARGVGSTQYF. The CDR3 DNA follows: TGTGCCAGCACCACGGCGCGGGGCGTGGGTAGTACGCAGTATTTT.

The rearrangement links TRBV10-3 to TRBJ1-2; D remains ambiguous. V gave up 3 bases and J gave up 1 base, with 0 bases separating them. The CDR3 contains 11 residues. In germline, CDR1 is ENHRY, CDR2 SYGVKD. The CDR3 nucleotides are TGTGCCATCAGTGATAACTATGGCTACACCTTC. It is translated as CAISDNYGYTF.

V gene TRBV6-5 combines with J gene TRBJ1-5, with TRBD1 as a possible D gene (5 bases). The CDR3 is 14 residues long. The germline gives CDR1 MNHEY, CDR2 SVGAGI. V was shortened by 6 bases and J by 2 bases, with 11 bases between the two germline ends. CDR3 sequence reads: CASRSDRGNQPQHF. As DNA, the CDR3 is TGTGCCAGCAGGAGTGACAGAGGCAATCAGCCCCAGCATTTT.

This sequence joins TRBV30 and TRBJ1-1, with TRBD1 matching 8 bases. CDR3 length equals 13 residues. Germline loops: CDR1 GTSNPN, CDR2 SVGIG (reference sequence). J was trimmed by 4 bases and V by 4 bases; bases with no gene match: 5. This CDR3 is CAWMTGVGTEAFF. In nucleotides, the CDR3 is TGTGCCTGGATGACAGGGGTTGGCACTGAAGCTTTCTTT. Full variable domain (missing parts from reference TRBV30 and TRBJ1-1): SQTIHQWPATLVQPVGSPLSLECTVEGTSNPNLYWYRQAAGRGLQLLFYSVGIGQISSEVPQNLSASRPQDRQFILSSKKLLLSDSGFYLCAWMTGVGTEAFFGQGTRLTVV.

The V call is TRBV5-1, the J call TRBJ1-2; D unresolved. Germline CDR1 is SGHRS and CDR2 is YFSETQ. The CDR3 covers 14 residues. V was trimmed by 4 bases and J by 4 bases, leaving 14 bases between them. The CDR3 loop reads CASSTRGSGYGYTF. In DNA form, the CDR3 reads TGCGCCAGCAGCACCCGGGGATCAGGCTATGGCTACACCTTC.

The chain is built from TRBV10-2 and TRBJ1-3; D remains ambiguous. Germline CDR1 reads WSHSY; CDR2 reads SAAADI. V lost 0 bases, J lost 0 bases, and 6 bases lay in between. The CDR3 contains 15 residues. The CDR3 spells CASSESPSSGNTIYF. CDR3 nucleotides: TGCGCCAGCAGTGAGTCCCCCAGCTCTGGAAACACCATATATTTT.

Turning to this clone: Germline is not matched at one junction end, which may reflect a read error. This chain joins TRBV11-3 and TRBJ1-1; no reliable D call. Germline V CDR1 and CDR2: SGHNT, YENEEA. The CDR3 length is 12 residues. The chain's CDR3 is CASSSTVGHQDF. The DNA of the CDR3 is TGTGCCAGCAGTTCCACAGTAGGCCATCAAGACTTT.

This chain uses TRBV5-6 with TRBJ1-5; a possible D gene is TRBD1 (6 bases). The CDR3 totals 15 residues. From germline, CDR1 is SGHDT and CDR2 YYEEEE. V lost 1 base and J lost 2, with 10 bases in between. CDR3 sequence (DNA): TGTGCCAGCAGCTTGTTGAGGACAGGCAATCAGCCCCAGCATTTT. This sequence encodes CASSLLRTGNQPQHF.

The chain is built from TRBV29-1 and TRBJ1-4; D is undetermined. CDR3 length: 13 residues. The V end lost 2 bases, the J end lost 8 bases, and 12 bases lay between the germline ends. Germline values: CDR1 SQVTM, CDR2 ANQGSEA. The CDR3 sequence is CSVESRMGEKLFF. The CDR3 coding sequence is TGCAGCGTTGAAAGCAGGATGGGCGAAAAACTGTTTTTT.

Only a few counts were recorded for this clone. V and J are TRBV6-1 and TRBJ2-1; TRBD2 is a possible D gene (6 bases). V was clipped by 7 bases and J by 10 bases, with 23 bases between them. Germline values: CDR1 MNHNS, CDR2 SASEGT. The CDR3 spans 15 residues. Here the CDR3 DNA reads TGTGCCAGCACCCCCCCGGGACTCCGATTAAGGGAGCAGTTCTTC. The encoded protein is CASTPPGLRLREQFF.

The chain joins TRBV6-4 to TRBJ2-3; 8 nucleotides line up with TRBD2. CDR3 length: 15 amino acids. Germline CDR1 is MRHNA and CDR2 is SNTAGT. V lost 5 bases, J lost 1 base, and 5 bases stayed unmatched. The CDR3 DNA is TGTGCCAGCAGTCTATCGCGGGGGGGCACAGATACGCAGTATTTT. Translated: CASSLSRGGTDTQYF.

V usage is TRBV18 and J usage is TRBJ2-5; D unclear. The CDR3 length is 13 residues. With 0 bases removed from V and 5 bases from J, the gap between germline ends came to 7 bases. CDR1 is KGHSH and CDR2 is LQKENI in the germline V gene. For the CDR3, the DNA is TGTGCCAGCTCACCACCAGTAGACGAGACCCAGTACTTC. Its translation is CASSPPVDETQYF.

The rearrangement joins TRBV5-4 to TRBJ2-5, with 8 bases identical to TRBD1. The CDR3 extends over 14 amino acids. The V gene end was trimmed by 7 bases and the J gene end by 4 bases; junction bases not matched to a gene: 9. From germline, CDR1 is SGHNT and CDR2 YYREEE (reference sequence). This chain's CDR3 is CASCPTGERETQYF. For the CDR3, the DNA is TGTGCCAGCTGCCCGACAGGGGAACGAGAGACCCAGTACTTC.

The chain links TRBV2 to TRBJ2-1; 8 positions agree with TRBD2. Germline V gene lookup returns CDR1 SNHLY and CDR2 FYNNEI. The CDR3 is 16 residues long. Trimming cost V 7 bases and J 1 base; bases outside gene matches: 9. The CDR3 loop is CASTGGASVSYNEQFF. The CDR3 region has the DNA TGTGCCAGCACCGGGGGGGCCTCAGTATCCTACAATGAGCAGTTCTTC.

The chain couples TRBV5-1 to TRBJ1-1; 7 bases fit TRBD1. V trimming: 4 bases; J trimming: 4 bases; junction bases outside the gene matches: 7. From germline, CDR1 is SGHRS and CDR2 YFSETQ. The CDR3 runs 14 residues. The CDR3 DNA is TGCGCCAGCAGCGCAGCCAGGGGGGGCACTGAAGCTTTCTTT. It yields the protein CASSAARGGTEAFF. Complete variable domain (other parts from reference TRBV5-1 and TRBJ1-1): KAGVTQTPRYLIKTRGQQVTLSCSPISGHRSVSWYQQTPGQGLQFLFEYFSETQRNKGNFPGRFSGRQFSNSRSEMNVSTLELGDSALYLCASSAARGGTEAFFGQGTRLTVV.

V gene TRBV29-1 combines with J gene TRBJ1-1; 7 bases are a match to TRBD1. With 5 bases clipped from V and 5 bases from J, the junction kept 8 bases outside the gene matches. Germline V CDR1 and CDR2: SQVTM, ANQGSEA. The CDR3 runs 13 residues. DNA of the CDR3: TGCAGCGTTATACGAACAGGGGCAACTGAAGCTTTCTTT. It encodes CSVIRTGATEAFF.

The V call is TRBV4-2, the J call TRBJ2-2; 7 bases map to TRBD1. The CDR3 has 17 residues. Looked up from germline, CDR1 is LGHNA and CDR2 is YNFKEQ. The V segment lost 1 base and the J segment 5 bases; nucleotides outside the gene matches: 10. The CDR3 DNA is TGTGCCAGCAGCCAAGGCCGCCCCAGGGGGTGGACCGGGGAGCTGTTTTTT. Translation: CASSQGRPRGWTGELFF.

On this clone itself: Additional DNA sequences in this sample encode the identical CDR3. The chain joins TRBV18 to TRBJ2-1; TRBD2 might be the D (6 bases). V was trimmed by 3 bases and J by 0 bases, leaving 6 bases between them. The germline CDR1 and CDR2 sequences are KGHSH and LQKENI. The CDR3 is made up of 14 amino acids. CDR3: CASSPGSSYNEQFF. CDR3 in DNA: TGTGCCAGCTCACCCGGGAGCTCCTACAATGAGCAGTTCTTC. The full variable domain, with the rest looked up from reference TRBV18 and TRBJ2-1, is NAGVMQNPRHLVRRRGQEARLRCSPMKGHSHVYWYRQLPEEGLKFMVYLQKENIIDESGMPKERFSAEFPKEGPSILRIQQVVRGDSAAYFCASSPGSSYNEQFFGPGTRLTVL.

This chain links TRBV18 with TRBJ1-3; 8 nucleotides line up with TRBD1. The CDR3 totals 19 residues. Looked up from germline, CDR1 is KGHSH and CDR2 is LQKENI. Trimming took 6 bases from V and 0 from J; bases not matched to a gene: 16. The CDR3 nucleotides are TGTGCCAGCTCTCCCCGGAGTCAGGACAGGGTCTCCTCTGGAAACACCATATATTTT. It encodes CASSPRSQDRVSSGNTIYF. Drawing the rest from reference TRBV18 and TRBJ1-3, the complete variable domain is NAGVMQNPRHLVRRRGQEARLRCSPMKGHSHVYWYRQLPEEGLKFMVYLQKENIIDESGMPKERFSAEFPKEGPSILRIQQVVRGDSAAYFCASSPRSQDRVSSGNTIYFGEGSWLTVV.

The gene calls are TRBV6-5 and TRBJ2-7; 7 bases align to TRBD2. There are 14 residues in the CDR3. The V gene end was trimmed by 7 bases and the J gene end by 0 bases; junction bases not matched to a gene: 6. Looked up from germline, CDR1 is MNHEY and CDR2 is SVGAGI. In DNA, the CDR3 is TGTGCCAGCAAGGCTAGCGGAAGCTCCTACGAGCAGTACTTC. It yields the protein CASKASGSSYEQYF.

The chain employs TRBV6-6 and TRBJ2-4; D is undetermined. Germline loops: CDR1 MNHNY, CDR2 SVGAGI (reference sequence). The V end was cut by 6 bases, the J end by 2 bases, with 5 bases between. This CDR3 is built from 12 residues. CDR3 sequence (DNA): TGTGCCAGCAGGGATACCAAAAACATTCAGTACTTC. This sequence encodes CASRDTKNIQYF.

Turning to this clone: An end of the junction does not agree with germline; a read error may underlie this. The chain is built from TRBV6-1 and TRBJ2-4, with 9 bases fitting TRBD1. There are 13 residues in the CDR3. Germline V gives CDR1 MNHNS, CDR2 SASEGT. Here the CDR3 DNA reads TGTGCCAGCAGGAGGACAGGGGACGGGTCGAAGGACTTC. Translated: CASRRTGDGSKDF.

This chain's CDR3 is CASSYSGTGDTEAFF. CDR3 in DNA: TGTGCCAGCAGTTACTCCGGAACAGGGGACACTGAAGCTTTCTTT. The chain combines TRBV6-6 with TRBJ1-1, with 7 bases fitting TRBD1. This CDR3 contains 15 residues. In germline, CDR1 is MNHNY, CDR2 SVGAGI (reference sequence). The J segment lost 3 bases and the V segment lost 0 bases, leaving 4 bases of the junction unmatched.